The following is a TCR beta chain sequence with its context. The antigen remains unidentified. Peripheral blood samples of 9.5 to 10 milliliters were drawn from each donor. Germline CDR1 reads SGDLS; CDR2 reads YYNGEE. This CDR3 contains 17 residues. V dropped 4 bases and J dropped 2; count of bases not matched to a gene: 10. With a J-beta primer mix and a sample-barcoded 5' primer, a second PCR ran 7 to 11 cycles. TCRdb reprocessed the 5' RACE reads via MiXCR and lists one record per CDR3 protein. Of 700,000 or so distinct CDR3 sequences detected, 22% appear once; the ten largest clones hold roughly 22%. The source of the sample is a study of blood T cells in healthy people across ages. Study-level information: About one barcoded beta molecule was captured per two T cells (by template switching).

Notes on the study in general: Not knowing donor CMV status may have confounded expanded clonotype changes. More naive CD4+ cells and higher diversity were found in long-lived than in aged donors.

The chain joins TRBV9 to TRBJ2-3, with 10 nucleotides matching TRBD2. Sequenced input: blood. The receptor's source is a man aged 70 or older in good health. CDR3 in amino acids: CASSRKASGGLTDTQYF. The CDR3 DNA reads TGTGCCAGCAGCCGAAAGGCTAGCGGGGGACTCACAGATACGCAGTATTTT.